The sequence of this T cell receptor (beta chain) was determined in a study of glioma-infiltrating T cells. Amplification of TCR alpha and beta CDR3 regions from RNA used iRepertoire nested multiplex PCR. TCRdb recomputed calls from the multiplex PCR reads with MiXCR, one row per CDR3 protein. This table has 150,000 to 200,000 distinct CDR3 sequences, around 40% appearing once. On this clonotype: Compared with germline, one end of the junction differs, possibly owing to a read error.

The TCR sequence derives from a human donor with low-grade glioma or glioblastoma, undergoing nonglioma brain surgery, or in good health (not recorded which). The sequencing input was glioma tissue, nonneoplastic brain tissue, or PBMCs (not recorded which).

The CDR3 sequence is CASSPLAQGWRNTEALF. The CDR3 DNA is TGTGCCAGCAGCCCCCTGGCGCAGGGTTGGCGGAACACTGAAGCTCTCTTT. V gene TRBV3-1 combines with J gene TRBJ1-1, with a possible D match to TRBD1 (5 bases). This CDR3 region has 17 residues. Looked up from germline, CDR1 is LGHDT and CDR2 is YNNKEL (reference sequence).